The sequence of this T cell receptor (beta chain) was determined in a study of T cell responses to AZD1222 COVID-19 vaccine. The repertoire was sequenced with immunoSEQ multiplex PCR; TCRdb's copy has only in-frame clones and lacks some. The sample consists of roughly 120,000 clones, around 84% of them appearing once. This clone was detected once. This clonotype was obtained from an adult in good health. The sample was peripheral blood, taken on day 0 of AZD1222 vaccination.

The CDR3 spells CASSYGQGDGYTF. CDR3 DNA: TGTGCCAGCAGTTACGGGCAGGGGGATGGCTACACCTTC. The chain uses TRBV6-5 and TRBJ1-2; 7 bases are shared with TRBD1. V lost 2 bases and J lost 6; bases outside the gene matches: 3. From germline, CDR1 is MNHEY and CDR2 SVGAGI. The CDR3 loop spans 13 amino acids.